This T cell receptor (beta chain) was recovered during a study of cytomegalovirus exposure and HLA in healthy donors. PCR used 60 Vbeta primers and 13 Jbeta primers. Here immunoSEQ multiplex PCR was the method, and the copy in TCRdb shows in-frame clones only, minus some. The sample lists 130,000 or so clones, 70% to 75% occurring once. V was trimmed by 2 bases and J by 3 bases, leaving 11 bases between them. The CDR3 length is 14 residues. CDR1 is MNHEY, CDR2 SVGAGI, per germline. This clone was found a few times. The material sequenced was PBMCs. This TCR came from a male donor in good health and CMV-seronegative. This chain connects TRBV6-5 to TRBJ2-7; D might be TRBD1 (5 bases). This CDR3 reads CASSYEAGIYEQYF. In DNA, the CDR3 is TGTGCCAGCAGTTACGAGGCAGGGATCTACGAGCAGTACTTC.